This entry lists 30 T cell receptor beta chains sequenced from one sample in a study of blood T cells in healthy people across ages (dated by TCRdb to the mid-2010s). The method behind the library was 5' RACE. The sequencer listed for this sample is Illumina HiSeq 2500. The second PCR ran for about 6 to 11 cycles and used a J-beta primer mix along with a sample-barcoded 5' primer. The raw public data were reprocessed by TCRdb itself: fastp quality trimming at Q25, MiXCR clonotype calling, in-frame beta chains only. Here each entry gathers all rows of one CDR3 protein and keeps the most common genes and DNA. This sample is represented by some 940,000 distinct CDR3 sequences; 25% to 35% of them were singletons. Approximately 10% of the sample is in the top ten clones. This sample was shared with a second study, whose subject was T cells of mothers and their children.

Specimen: blood. The source of these receptors is a woman aged 40 to 49 in good health.

Remarks on this clonotype: This may arise from a read error, as a much more abundant clone is one base away. The chain recombines TRBV20-1 with TRBJ1-6, with D perhaps TRBD1 (5 bases). Germline values: CDR1 DFQATT, CDR2 SNEGSKA (reference sequence). The length of the CDR3 is 15 residues. In DNA form, the CDR3 reads TGCGGTGCCCCGTGGGGGAGCTCCTATAATTCACCCCTCCACTTT. It is translated as CGAPWGSSYNSPLHF.

This clonotype was seen at least ten times. J is TRBJ1-2 and V is TRBV7-2, with D possibly matching TRBD1 (6 bases). This CDR3 has 14 residues. V gave up 5 bases and J gave up 0 bases, with 10 bases separating them. Germline CDR1 and CDR2: SGHTA and FQGNSA. The CDR3 nucleotides read TGTGCCAGCAGCCTCCGGACAGCTAACTATGGCTACACCTTC. This gives the protein CASSLRTANYGYTF.

A few counts support this clonotype. The chain couples TRBV4-3 to TRBJ1-4; no definite D call. Germline V lookup: CDR1 LGHNA, CDR2 YSLEER. V dropped 4 bases and J dropped 0 bases, with 9 bases sitting between them. This CDR3 is built from 15 residues. The CDR3 nucleotides are TGCGCCAGCAGCCCAAAGAGTTCAACTAATGAAAAACTGTTTTTT. Its protein product is CASSPKSSTNEKLFF.

Points on this clonotype: Since a much larger clone is just one base distant, this may be a read error. The conserved final phenylalanine or tryptophan is absent from the CDR3, which likely points to a read error. This rearrangement joins TRBV20-1 to TRBJ2-1, with 13 positions matching TRBD2. The CDR3 is made up of 14 amino acids. Germline V gene data show CDR1 as DFQATT and CDR2 as SNEGSKA (reference sequence). Trimming removed 6 bases from V and 7 bases from J; junction bases left unmatched: 6. In DNA form, the CDR3 reads TGCAGTGCCACTAGCGGGGGGGCCCTGAATGAGCAGTTCTGC. Translated, it gives CSATSGGALNEQFC.

For the CDR3, the DNA is TGTGCCAGCAGCCGAGAAAGAGCCCGTAACAGAAACAATGAGCAGTTCTTC. Its protein is CASSRERARNRNNEQFF. The chain links TRBV3-1 to TRBJ2-1; no reliable D call. Germline-derived CDR1 and CDR2 are LGHDT and YNNKEL (reference sequence). The CDR3 has 17 amino acids. V was cut by 4 bases and J by 5 bases, with 21 bases left in between.

The V call is TRBV7-2, the J call TRBJ1-5; D remains ambiguous. Trimming left V 4 bases short and J 7 bases short, with 14 bases between. This CDR3 has 14 amino acids. In germline, CDR1 is SGHTA, CDR2 FQGNSA. As DNA, the CDR3 is TGTGCCAGCAGCTCGCCGAGGAGCGACCAGCCCCAGCATTTT. Its translation is CASSSPRSDQPQHF.

The chain couples TRBV2 to TRBJ1-6, with D unresolved. V gave up 7 bases and J gave up 7 bases, with 11 bases separating them. The germline CDR1 and CDR2 sequences are SNHLY and FYNNEI. CDR3 length equals 13 residues. Written as DNA, the CDR3 is TGTGCCAGCACTGGGTTTGAGAATTCACCCCTCCACTTT. Translating gives CASTGFENSPLHF.

This clonotype came up many times. The chain couples TRBV4-1 to TRBJ2-1, with no clear D. CDR1 is MGHRA, CDR2 YSYEKL, per germline. V gave up 1 base and J gave up 10 bases, with 17 bases separating them. The CDR3 length is 15 residues. The CDR3 here is CASSQAHTGSLEQFF. The CDR3 nucleotides are TGCGCCAGCAGCCAAGCACACACGGGCTCCTTGGAGCAGTTCTTC.

This clonotype was seen at least ten times. The J gene is TRBJ2-7, the V gene TRBV28; 10 bases match TRBD1. Germline CDR1 MDHEN, CDR2 SYDVKM. V was pared by 7 bases and J by 7 bases, with 7 bases of the junction left unmatched. This CDR3 comprises 13 residues. The CDR3 is CASIRDRGGEQYF. CDR3 bases: TGTGCCAGCATTAGGGACAGGGGTGGTGAGCAGTACTTC.

The rearrangement joins TRBV2 to TRBJ1-2; tentatively, D is TRBD1 (5 bases). The length of the CDR3 is 14 residues. Trimming removed 8 bases at V and 7 bases at J, with 20 bases between. CDR1 and CDR2 (germline): SNHLY, FYNNEI. This chain's CDR3 is CASQGTGKTTGYTF. In nucleotides, the CDR3 is TGTGCCAGCCAAGGGACCGGGAAGACGACTGGCTACACCTTC.

This clonotype was found a few times. CDR3 DNA: TGTGCCAGCAGTGCGGTCTCTTCAGCTAACTATGGCTACACCTTC. It translates to CASSAVSSANYGYTF. The rearrangement joins TRBV28 to TRBJ1-2; the D is unclear. CDR3 length equals 15 residues. V gave up 5 bases and J gave up 0 bases, with 13 bases separating them. In germline, CDR1 is MDHEN, CDR2 SYDVKM.

In its sample, this clonotype was seen a few times. The junction shows a germline mismatch at one end, possibly a read error. The genes are TRBV20-1 and TRBJ2-7; D might be TRBD1 or TRBD2, each matching 5 bases. Germline V CDR1 and CDR2: DFQATT, SNEGSKA (reference sequence). The CDR3 loop spans 13 amino acids. The CDR3 nucleotides are TGCAGTGCCGTCCGGGACGGCTCCTACGGGCAGTACTTC. The encoded protein is CSAVRDGSYGQYF.

This clonotype was found many times. J is TRBJ2-7 and V is TRBV6-2 or TRBV6-3; no clear D gene. Per germline, CDR1 MNHEY and CDR2 SVGEGT. The ends were cut back, 6 bases at V and 0 bases at J, with 18 bases in the middle. The CDR3 is 16 amino acids. CDR3 bases: TGTGCCAGCAGCCTTTTACAAAAAATGGACTCCTACGAGCAGTACTTC. Translated: CASSLLQKMDSYEQYF.

V and J are TRBV20-1 and TRBJ2-7; 9 bases are shared with TRBD2. This CDR3 is 16 amino acids long. The V and J ends lost 8 bases and 7 bases, in that order; junction bases with no gene match: 21. Germline V lookup: CDR1 DFQATT, CDR2 SNEGSKA (reference sequence). The CDR3 loop reads CSTPSHGSGGYNEQYF. CDR3 nucleotide sequence: TGCAGTACTCCAAGCCACGGTAGCGGGGGTTACAATGAGCAGTACTTC.

This clonotype turned up a few times. The chain has TRBV20-1 and TRBJ2-3; 8 bases are shared with TRBD2. The V gene's germline CDR1 is DFQATT and CDR2 SNEGSKA (reference sequence). J was trimmed by 5 bases and V by 6 bases; bases with no gene match: 10. The CDR3 extends over 14 amino acids. The chain's CDR3 is CSARAGGAKDTQYF. CDR3 in DNA: TGCAGTGCCCGGGCCGGGGGGGCGAAAGATACGCAGTATTTT.

The rearrangement links TRBV18 to TRBJ2-5, with TRBD1 matching 10 bases. Per germline, CDR1 KGHSH and CDR2 LQKENI. Trimming took 2 bases from V and 5 from J; bases not matched to a gene: 5. This CDR3 has 15 amino acids. CDR3 in amino acids: CASSPGTGEWETQYF. The CDR3 DNA follows: TGTGCCAGCTCACCAGGGACAGGGGAATGGGAGACCCAGTACTTC.

A few counts support this clonotype. V gene TRBV2 combines with J gene TRBJ1-2; 9 positions match TRBD1. J gave up 4 bases and V 3 bases, and 6 bases lay outside the gene matches. CDR3 size: 15 residues. The germline gives CDR1 SNHLY, CDR2 FYNNEI. CDR3 in DNA: TGTGCCAGCAGTGATACACAGGGGGCCCTCTATGGCTACACCTTC. Encoded protein: CASSDTQGALYGYTF.

The rearrangement joins TRBV29-1 to TRBJ1-2; maybe TRBD1 (6 bases). The CDR3 spans 13 residues. With 6 bases removed from V and 0 bases from J, the gap between germline ends came to 11 bases. Germline CDR1 and CDR2: SQVTM and ANQGSEA. The CDR3 sequence: CSVPQGANYGYTF. The CDR3 DNA is TGCAGCGTCCCACAGGGAGCTAACTATGGCTACACCTTC.

V gene TRBV7-9 combines with J gene TRBJ2-7, with 10 nucleotides matching TRBD2. This CDR3 comprises 15 residues. The germline CDR1 and CDR2 sequences are SEHNR and FQNEAQ (reference sequence). Unmatched junction bases numbered 6, after V lost 5 bases and J lost 2 bases. CDR3 DNA sequence: TGTGCCAGCAGCCGAAGCGGGGGGGGAACCTACGAGCAGTACTTC. Translating it yields CASSRSGGGTYEQYF.

This sequence joins TRBV28 and TRBJ2-7, with D uncertain. The J call could be wrong; TRBJ2-5 is a better fit for the DNA end. Germline V gives CDR1 MDHEN, CDR2 SYDVKM. The length of the CDR3 is 14 residues. CDR3 sequence reads: CASSLSRPGETQYF. CDR3 DNA: TGTGCCAGCAGCCTATCCAGGCCCGGGGAGACCCAGTACTTC.

CDR3 region: CASSDMKGSYNEQFF. CDR3 coding DNA: TGTGCCAGCAGTGATATGAAGGGCTCCTACAATGAGCAGTTCTTC. V and J are TRBV6-1 and TRBJ2-1; D unresolved. The CDR3 is 15 residues long. Trimming left V 3 bases short and J 0 bases short, with 9 bases between. The germline gives CDR1 MNHNS, CDR2 SASEGT.

The J gene is TRBJ2-6, the V gene TRBV7-6; D not resolved. V was shortened by 11 bases and J by 2 bases, with 13 bases between the two germline ends. CDR3 length: 14 residues. The germline CDR1 and CDR2 sequences are SGHVS and FNYEAQ. CDR3 DNA: TGTGCCTGCACCCTGGTTGCTGGGGCCAACGTCCTGACTTTC. Protein sequence: CACTLVAGANVLTF.

The table lists this clonotype with a few counts. This rearrangement joins TRBV20-1 to TRBJ2-1; tentatively, D is TRBD1 (8 bases). The CDR3 has 19 amino acids. Trimming cost V 0 bases and J 0 bases, with 21 bases left between them. Germline V lookup: CDR1 DFQATT, CDR2 SNEGSKA (reference sequence). The CDR3 bases are TGCAGTGCTAGAGACCGGGACAGGCGCGGCGGGGGCTCCTACAATGAGCAGTTCTTC. Translated: CSARDRDRRGGGSYNEQFF.

This clonotype came up many times. V and J are TRBV12-3 or TRBV12-4 and TRBJ2-5, with D possibly TRBD1 on 6 matching bases. The CDR3 is 12 amino acids. V was cut by 2 bases and J by 10 bases, with 11 bases left in between. CDR3 loop: CASSLTTGNQYF. The CDR3 nucleotides read TGTGCCAGCAGTTTAACGACAGGCAACCAGTACTTC.

There are many counts of this clonotype. The chain couples TRBV9 to TRBJ2-3; D is uncertain. The length of the CDR3 is 12 residues. CDR1 is SGDLS, CDR2 YYNGEE, per germline. V gave up 5 bases and J gave up 8 bases, with 12 bases separating them. Here the CDR3 DNA reads TGTGCCAGCAGTGCAATCTTGGCTACGCAGTATTTT. Translation gives CASSAILATQYF. Full variable domain (remainder filled in from reference TRBV9 and TRBJ2-3): DSGVTQTPKHLITATGQRVTLRCSPRSGDLSVYWYQQSLDQGLQFLIQYYNGEERAKGNILERFSAQQFPDLHSELNLSSLELGDSALYFCASSAILATQYFGPGTRLTVL.

This clonotype showed up many times. This chain links TRBV4-1 with TRBJ2-7, with 7 bases lining up with TRBD1. CDR3 size: 15 residues. The trim removed 2 bases at V and 3 bases at J, leaving 7 bases unmatched. Germline CDR1 MGHRA, CDR2 YSYEKL. The CDR3 here is CASSQTTGAGYEQYF. CDR3 in DNA: TGCGCCAGCAGCCAAACAACAGGGGCGGGCTACGAGCAGTACTTC.

This clonotype has more than one count but fewer than ten. The chain has TRBV29-1 and TRBJ1-4; 8 bases fit TRBD1. The V gene's germline CDR1 is SQVTM and CDR2 ANQGSEA. Unmatched junction bases numbered 2, after V lost 3 bases and J lost 5 bases. The CDR3 length is 13 residues. The CDR3 region is CSVDRQGNEKLFF. CDR3 coding DNA: TGCAGCGTTGACCGACAGGGGAATGAAAAACTGTTTTTT.

The chain has TRBV5-1 and TRBJ1-2, with D perhaps TRBD1 (5 bases). This CDR3 has 14 residues. The germline V gene encodes CDR1 SGHRS and CDR2 YFSETQ. V was shortened by 4 bases and J by 3 bases, with 13 bases between the two germline ends. The CDR3 is CASSPAQGDYGYTF. The CDR3, as DNA: TGCGCCAGCAGCCCGGCCCAGGGCGACTATGGCTACACCTTC.

This clonotype came up many times. This chain joins TRBV18 and TRBJ2-7, with D perhaps matching TRBD1 (7 bases). The V gene lost 3 bases and the J gene lost 2 bases, with 11 bases spanning the gap. The germline V gene has CDR1 KGHSH and CDR2 LQKENI. The CDR3 is 14 amino acids. The CDR3 here is CASSPGGQTYEQYF. CDR3 bases: TGTGCCAGCTCACCGGGGGGACAGACCTACGAGCAGTACTTC. Full variable domain (rest looked up from reference TRBV18 and TRBJ2-7): NAGVMQNPRHLVRRRGQEARLRCSPMKGHSHVYWYRQLPEEGLKFMVYLQKENIIDESGMPKERFSAEFPKEGPSILRIQQVVRGDSAAYFCASSPGGQTYEQYFGPGTRLTVT.

This rearrangement joins TRBV20-1 to TRBJ2-2; D is undetermined. Germline CDR1 and CDR2: DFQATT and SNEGSKA (reference sequence). V shed 0 bases and J shed 2 bases, with 10 bases lying between them. This CDR3 has 15 amino acids. The CDR3 protein is CSARDRRANTGELFF. The CDR3 DNA follows: TGCAGTGCTAGAGATCGAAGGGCAAACACCGGGGAGCTGTTTTTT.